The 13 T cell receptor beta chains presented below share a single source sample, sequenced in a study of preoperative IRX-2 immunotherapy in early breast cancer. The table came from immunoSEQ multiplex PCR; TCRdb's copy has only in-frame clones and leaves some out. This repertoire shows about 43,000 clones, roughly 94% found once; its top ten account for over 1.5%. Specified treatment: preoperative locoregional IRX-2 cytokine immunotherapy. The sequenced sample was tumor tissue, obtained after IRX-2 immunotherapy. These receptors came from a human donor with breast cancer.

In DNA form, the CDR3 reads TGTGCCAGCAGCTTTCGGATAGCGGGAGGCGGTGAGACCCAGTACTTC. It translates to CASSFRIAGGGETQYF. The chain employs TRBV5-6 and TRBJ2-5; 10 positions match TRBD2. J was trimmed by 5 bases and V by 2 bases; bases with no gene match: 9. The CDR3 has 16 residues. Germline V lookup: CDR1 SGHDT, CDR2 YYEEEE.

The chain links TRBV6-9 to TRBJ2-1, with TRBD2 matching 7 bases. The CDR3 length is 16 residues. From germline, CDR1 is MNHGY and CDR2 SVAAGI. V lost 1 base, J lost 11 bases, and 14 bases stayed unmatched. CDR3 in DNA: TGTGCCAGCAGTTATTACATGATAGCGGGCACGGGTCAGCAGTTCTTC. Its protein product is CASSYYMIAGTGQQFF.

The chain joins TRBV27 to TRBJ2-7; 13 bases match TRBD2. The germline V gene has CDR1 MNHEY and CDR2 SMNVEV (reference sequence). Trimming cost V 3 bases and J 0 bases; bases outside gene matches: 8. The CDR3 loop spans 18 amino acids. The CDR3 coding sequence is TGTGCCAGCAGTTTCAGTACTAGCGGGGGGGCGAGCTCCTACGAGCAGTACTTC. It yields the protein CASSFSTSGGASSYEQYF.

The CDR3 reads CASSARDTPTGELFF. In DNA, the CDR3 is TGTGCCAGCAGCGCCCGGGACACTCCGACCGGGGAGCTGTTTTTT. This sequence joins TRBV11-3 and TRBJ2-2; possible D gene TRBD1, 6 bases. Germline values: CDR1 SGHNT, CDR2 YENEEA. The CDR3 runs to 15 residues. Trimming cost V 5 bases and J 5 bases, with 15 bases left between them.

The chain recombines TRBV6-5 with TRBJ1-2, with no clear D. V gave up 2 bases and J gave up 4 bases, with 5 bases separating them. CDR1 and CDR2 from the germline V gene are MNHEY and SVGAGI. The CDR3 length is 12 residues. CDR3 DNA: TGTGCCAGCAGTTACGCGGGCTATGGCTACACCTTC. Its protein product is CASSYAGYGYTF.

CDR3 nucleotides: TGTGCCAGCAGCTCGGACGGGGAAGAGACCCAGTACTTC. Its protein is CASSSDGEETQYF. The chain employs TRBV7-9 and TRBJ2-5; possible D gene TRBD2, 5 bases. From germline, CDR1 is SEHNR and CDR2 FQNEAQ (reference sequence). The V gene lost 4 bases and the J gene lost 3 bases, with 9 bases spanning the gap. The CDR3 sequence is 13 residues long.

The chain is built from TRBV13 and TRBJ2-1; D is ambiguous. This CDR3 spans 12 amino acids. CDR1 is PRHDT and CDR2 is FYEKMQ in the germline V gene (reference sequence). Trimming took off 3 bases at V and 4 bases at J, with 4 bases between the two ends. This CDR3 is CASSFKYNEQFF. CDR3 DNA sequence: TGTGCCAGCAGCTTCAAATACAATGAGCAGTTCTTC.

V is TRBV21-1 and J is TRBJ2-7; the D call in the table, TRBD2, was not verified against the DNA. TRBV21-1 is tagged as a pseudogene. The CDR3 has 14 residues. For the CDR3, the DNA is TGTGCCAGCAGCCCCGGGAGGGCAGTGCTTCAGCAGTACTTC. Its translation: CASSPGRAVLQQYF.

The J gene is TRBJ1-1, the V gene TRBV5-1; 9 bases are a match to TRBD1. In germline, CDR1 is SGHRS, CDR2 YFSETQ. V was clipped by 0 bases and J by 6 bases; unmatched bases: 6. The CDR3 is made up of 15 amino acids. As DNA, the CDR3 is TGCGCCAGCAGCTTGGCCGCCCGACAGGGGGCTGAAGCTTTCTTT. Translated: CASSLAARQGAEAFF.

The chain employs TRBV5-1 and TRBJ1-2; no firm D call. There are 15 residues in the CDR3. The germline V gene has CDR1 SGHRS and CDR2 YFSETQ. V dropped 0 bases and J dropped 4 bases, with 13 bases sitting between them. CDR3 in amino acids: CASSLGASSTYGYTF. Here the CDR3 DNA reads TGCGCCAGCAGCTTGGGAGCCAGCTCTACCTATGGCTACACCTTC.

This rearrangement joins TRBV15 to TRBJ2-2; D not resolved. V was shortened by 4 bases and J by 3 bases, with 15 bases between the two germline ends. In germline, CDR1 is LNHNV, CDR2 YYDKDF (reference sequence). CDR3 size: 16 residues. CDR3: CATSTPGWPYTGELFF. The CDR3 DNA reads TGTGCCACCAGCACACCGGGCTGGCCGTACACCGGGGAGCTGTTTTTT.

The CDR3 protein is CASSLLQENNQPQHF. The CDR3, as DNA: TGCGCCAGCAGCCTACTCCAGGAAAACAATCAGCCCCAGCATTTT. J is TRBJ1-5 and V is TRBV4-1; D not certain. V lost 4 bases to trimming and J lost 3 bases, with 13 bases between them. The V gene's germline CDR1 is MGHRA and CDR2 YSYEKL. This CDR3 contains 15 residues.

The CDR3 sequence: CASSQVPGTATDTQYF. The CDR3 DNA reads TGCGCCAGCAGCCAGGTACCGGGAACGGCCACAGATACGCAGTATTTT. The genes are TRBV4-1 and TRBJ2-3; D possibly corresponds to TRBD2 (5 bases). The CDR3 spans 16 residues. Between the trimmed V and J ends, which lost 3 bases and 2 bases, there was a span of 15 bases. Germline CDR1 reads MGHRA; CDR2 reads YSYEKL.